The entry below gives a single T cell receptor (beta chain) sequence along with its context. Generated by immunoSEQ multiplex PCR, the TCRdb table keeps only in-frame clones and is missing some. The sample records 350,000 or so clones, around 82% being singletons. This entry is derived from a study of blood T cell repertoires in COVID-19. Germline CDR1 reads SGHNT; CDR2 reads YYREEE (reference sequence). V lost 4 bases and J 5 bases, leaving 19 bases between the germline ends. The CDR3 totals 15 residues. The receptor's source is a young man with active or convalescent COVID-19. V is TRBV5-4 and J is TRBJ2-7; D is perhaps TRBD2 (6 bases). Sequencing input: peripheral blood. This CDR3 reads CASSPPGVGGDEQYF. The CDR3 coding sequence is TGTGCCAGCAGCCCACCCGGTGTCGGGGGTGACGAGCAGTACTTC.